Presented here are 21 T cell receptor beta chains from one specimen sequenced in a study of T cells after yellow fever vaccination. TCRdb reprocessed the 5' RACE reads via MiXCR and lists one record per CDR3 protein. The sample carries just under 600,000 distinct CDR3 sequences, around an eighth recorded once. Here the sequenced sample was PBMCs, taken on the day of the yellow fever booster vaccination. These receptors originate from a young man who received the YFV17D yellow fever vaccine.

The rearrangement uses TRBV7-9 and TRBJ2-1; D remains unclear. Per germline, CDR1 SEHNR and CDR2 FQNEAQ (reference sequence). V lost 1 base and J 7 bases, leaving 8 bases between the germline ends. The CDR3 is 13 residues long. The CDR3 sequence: CASSLEVFNEQFF. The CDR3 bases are TGTGCCAGCAGCTTAGAAGTTTTTAATGAGCAGTTCTTC.

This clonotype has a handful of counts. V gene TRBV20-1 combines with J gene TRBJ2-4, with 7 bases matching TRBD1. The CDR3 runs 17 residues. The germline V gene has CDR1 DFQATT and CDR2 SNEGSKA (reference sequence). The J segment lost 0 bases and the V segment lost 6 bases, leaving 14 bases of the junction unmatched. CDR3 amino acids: CSAPDPDRALAKNIQYF. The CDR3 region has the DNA TGCAGTGCGCCCGACCCTGACAGGGCATTAGCCAAAAACATTCAGTACTTC.

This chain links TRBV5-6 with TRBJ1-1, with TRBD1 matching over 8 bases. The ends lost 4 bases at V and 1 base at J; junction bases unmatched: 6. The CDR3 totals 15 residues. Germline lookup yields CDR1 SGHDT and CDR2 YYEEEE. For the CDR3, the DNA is TGTGCCAGCAGCCCCCAGGGGACAGGGAACACTGAAGCTTTCTTT. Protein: CASSPQGTGNTEAFF.

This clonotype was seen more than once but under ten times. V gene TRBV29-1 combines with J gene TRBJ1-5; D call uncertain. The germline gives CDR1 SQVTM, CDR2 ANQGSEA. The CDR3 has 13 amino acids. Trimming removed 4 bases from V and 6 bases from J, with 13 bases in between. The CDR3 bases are TGCAGCGTTGGAGGTCGCGAAGGTCAGCCCCAGCATTTT. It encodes CSVGGREGQPQHF.

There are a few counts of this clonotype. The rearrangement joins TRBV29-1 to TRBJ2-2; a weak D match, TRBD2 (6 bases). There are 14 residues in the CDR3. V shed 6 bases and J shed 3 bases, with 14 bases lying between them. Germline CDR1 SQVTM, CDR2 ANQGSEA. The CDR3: CSVARGVDTGELFF. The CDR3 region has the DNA TGCAGCGTCGCCCGCGGGGTGGACACCGGGGAGCTGTTTTTT.

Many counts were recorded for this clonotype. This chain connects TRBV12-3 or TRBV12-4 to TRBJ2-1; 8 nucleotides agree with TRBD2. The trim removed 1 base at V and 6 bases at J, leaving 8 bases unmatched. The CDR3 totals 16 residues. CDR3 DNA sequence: TGTGCCAGCAGTTTAGGGGCGGCAGGGACTAGCAATGAGCAGTTCTTC. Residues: CASSLGAAGTSNEQFF.

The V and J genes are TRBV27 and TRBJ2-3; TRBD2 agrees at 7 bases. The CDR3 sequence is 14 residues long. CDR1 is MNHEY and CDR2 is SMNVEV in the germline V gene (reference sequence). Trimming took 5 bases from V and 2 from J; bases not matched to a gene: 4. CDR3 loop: CASSLGLHTDTQYF. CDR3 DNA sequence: TGTGCCAGCAGTCTGGGACTACACACAGATACGCAGTATTTT.

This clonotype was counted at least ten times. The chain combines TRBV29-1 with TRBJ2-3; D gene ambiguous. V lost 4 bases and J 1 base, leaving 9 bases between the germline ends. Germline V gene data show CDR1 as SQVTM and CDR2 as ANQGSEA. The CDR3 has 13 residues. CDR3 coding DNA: TGCAGCGTTGCCCCCTCTCGCACAGATACGCAGTATTTT. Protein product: CSVAPSRTDTQYF.

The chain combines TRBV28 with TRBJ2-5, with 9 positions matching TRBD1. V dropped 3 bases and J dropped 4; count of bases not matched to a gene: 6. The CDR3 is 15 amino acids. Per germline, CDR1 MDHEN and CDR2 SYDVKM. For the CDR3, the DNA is TGTGCCAGCAGTTTCCCGGGACAGGGAGGAGAGACCCAGTACTTC. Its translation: CASSFPGQGGETQYF.

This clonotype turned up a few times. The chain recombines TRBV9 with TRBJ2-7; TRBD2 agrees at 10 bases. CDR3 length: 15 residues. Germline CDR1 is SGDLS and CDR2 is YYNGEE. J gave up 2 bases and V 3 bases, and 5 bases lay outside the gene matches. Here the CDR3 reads CASSGGTSVAYEQYF. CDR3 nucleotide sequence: TGTGCCAGCAGCGGGGGGACTAGCGTTGCCTACGAGCAGTACTTC.

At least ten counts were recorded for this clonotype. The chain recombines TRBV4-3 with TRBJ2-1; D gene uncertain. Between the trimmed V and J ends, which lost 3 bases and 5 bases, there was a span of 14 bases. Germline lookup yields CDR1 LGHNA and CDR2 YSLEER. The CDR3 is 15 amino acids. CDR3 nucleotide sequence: TGCGCCAGCAGCCATCGACGGATCTTAAACAATGAGCAGTTCTTC. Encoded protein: CASSHRRILNNEQFF.

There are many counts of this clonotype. The CDR3 DNA is TGTGCCAGCAGTTCCCAAGCGCTAGCATCTGGGGAGCTGTTTTTT. This translates into CASSSQALASGELFF. The rearrangement uses TRBV12-3 or TRBV12-4 and TRBJ2-2; a weak D match, TRBD2 (5 bases). Trimming stripped 4 bases from V and 8 bases from J, with 17 bases between. The length of the CDR3 is 15 residues.

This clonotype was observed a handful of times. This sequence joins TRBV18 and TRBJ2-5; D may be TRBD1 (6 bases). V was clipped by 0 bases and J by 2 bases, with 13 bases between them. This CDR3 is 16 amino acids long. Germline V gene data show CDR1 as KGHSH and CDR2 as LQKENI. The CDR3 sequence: CASSPPMGAKQETQYF. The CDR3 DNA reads TGTGCCAGCTCACCACCGATGGGGGCTAAACAAGAGACCCAGTACTTC.

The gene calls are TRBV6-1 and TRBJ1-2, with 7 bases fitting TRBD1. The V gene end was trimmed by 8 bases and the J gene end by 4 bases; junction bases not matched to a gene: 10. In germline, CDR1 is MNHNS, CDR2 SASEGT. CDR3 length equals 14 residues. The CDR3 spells CASSLIGTAYGYTF. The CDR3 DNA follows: TGTGCCAGCTCCCTTATCGGGACAGCCTATGGCTACACCTTC.

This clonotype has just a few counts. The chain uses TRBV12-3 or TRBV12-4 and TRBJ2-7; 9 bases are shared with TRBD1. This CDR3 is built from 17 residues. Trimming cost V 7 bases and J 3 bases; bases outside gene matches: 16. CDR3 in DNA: TGTGCCAGCACCTCCGGGACAGGGAACTCTATATTCTACGAGCAGTACTTC. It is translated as CASTSGTGNSIFYEQYF.

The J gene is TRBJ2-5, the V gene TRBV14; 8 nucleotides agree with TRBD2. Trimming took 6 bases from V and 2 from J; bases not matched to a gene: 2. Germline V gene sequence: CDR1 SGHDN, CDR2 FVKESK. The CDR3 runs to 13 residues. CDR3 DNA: TGTGCCAGCAGACTAGCGGAACAAGAGACCCAGTACTTC. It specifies CASRLAEQETQYF.

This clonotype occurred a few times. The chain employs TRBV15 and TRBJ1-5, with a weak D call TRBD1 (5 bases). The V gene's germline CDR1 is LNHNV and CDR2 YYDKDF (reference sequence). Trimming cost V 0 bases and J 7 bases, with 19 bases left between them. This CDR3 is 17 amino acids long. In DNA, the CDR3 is TGTGCCACCAGCAGAGATGATTTCGTCGGGGCCGGGCAGCCCCAGCATTTT. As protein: CATSRDDFVGAGQPQHF.

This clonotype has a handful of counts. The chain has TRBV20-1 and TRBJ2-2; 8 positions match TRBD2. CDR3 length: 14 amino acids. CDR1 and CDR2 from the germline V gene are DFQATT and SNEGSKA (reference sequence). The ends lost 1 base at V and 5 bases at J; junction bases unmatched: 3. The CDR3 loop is CSARVAGGTGELFF. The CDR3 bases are TGCAGTGCTAGAGTGGCGGGAGGAACCGGGGAGCTGTTTTTT.

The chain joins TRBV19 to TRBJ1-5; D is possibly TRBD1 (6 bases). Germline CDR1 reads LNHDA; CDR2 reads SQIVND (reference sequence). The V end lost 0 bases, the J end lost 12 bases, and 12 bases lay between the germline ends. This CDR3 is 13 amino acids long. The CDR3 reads CASSIEGGGFQHF. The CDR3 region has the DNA TGTGCCAGTAGTATAGAAGGAGGGGGGTTCCAGCATTTT.

The CDR3 is CASSGLQRESTDTQYF. In DNA, the CDR3 is TGTGCCAGCTCGGGTCTGCAGCGGGAGAGCACAGATACGCAGTATTTT. The rearrangement uses TRBV18 and TRBJ2-3, with 8 bases fitting TRBD2. From germline, CDR1 is KGHSH and CDR2 LQKENI. After removal of 6 bases from V and 0 bases from J, the junction contained 8 bases not matched to a gene. This CDR3 region has 16 residues. Filled out from reference TRBV18 and TRBJ2-3, the complete variable domain reads NAGVMQNPRHLVRRRGQEARLRCSPMKGHSHVYWYRQLPEEGLKFMVYLQKENIIDESGMPKERFSAEFPKEGPSILRIQQVVRGDSAAYFCASSGLQRESTDTQYFGPGTRLTVL.

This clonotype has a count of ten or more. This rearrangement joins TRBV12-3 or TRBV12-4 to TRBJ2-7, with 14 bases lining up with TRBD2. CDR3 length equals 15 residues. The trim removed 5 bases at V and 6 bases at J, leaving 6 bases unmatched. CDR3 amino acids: CASSPRGLAGVEQYF. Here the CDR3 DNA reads TGTGCCAGCAGTCCACGGGGACTAGCGGGAGTCGAGCAGTACTTC.